The 21 T cell receptor beta chains below were found in one sample sequenced in a study of blood T cell repertoires in COVID-19. TCRdb's table, derived via immunoSEQ multiplex PCR, lists solely in-frame clones and lacks some. This sample has approximately 440,000 clones, with about 90% found just once. Sequenced sample: PBMCs or T cells enriched from blood (not recorded which). These receptors came from a man aged 18-30 years who had recovered from COVID-19.

This sequence joins TRBV30 and TRBJ2-2; a possible D gene is TRBD1 (5 bases). The ends were cut back, 4 bases at V and 6 bases at J, with 9 bases in the middle. The CDR3 consists of 12 residues. Germline assignment: CDR1 GTSNPN and CDR2 SVGIG (reference sequence). CDR3 region: CAWTRGPGELFF. In DNA form, the CDR3 reads TGTGCCTGGACTAGGGGTCCCGGGGAGCTGTTTTTT.

This clone was recorded only once. The chain recombines TRBV25-1 with TRBJ2-3; TRBD2 is a possible D gene (5 bases). CDR3 size: 14 residues. Trimming pared 3 bases from V and 5 bases from J, leaving 12 bases between. Germline lookup yields CDR1 MGHDK and CDR2 SYGVNS. The CDR3 spells CASSEKGRGDTQYF. The DNA for the CDR3 is TGTGCCAGCAGTGAGAAGGGCCGGGGAGATACGCAGTATTTT. The full variable domain, completed using reference TRBV25-1 and TRBJ2-3, is EADIYQTPRYLVIGTGKKITLECSQTMGHDKMYWYQQDPGMELHLIHYSYGVNSTEKGDLSSESTVSRIRTEHFPLTLESARPSHTSQYLCASSEKGRGDTQYFGPGTRLTVL.

This chain connects TRBV10-3 to TRBJ1-1; TRBD1 matches 7 bases. This CDR3 is 15 amino acids long. Germline lookup yields CDR1 ENHRY and CDR2 SYGVKD. V was clipped by 3 bases and J by 2 bases; unmatched bases: 6. CDR3 amino acids: CAISDTGQVNTEAFF. Here the CDR3 DNA reads TGTGCCATCAGTGACACCGGACAGGTAAACACTGAAGCTTTCTTT.

The rearrangement joins TRBV3-1 (or the pseudogene TRBV3-2) to TRBJ2-1; a possible D gene is TRBD2 (6 bases). Per the germline V gene, CDR1 is LGHDT and CDR2 is YNNKEL (reference sequence). Deletions cut 4 bases from V and 1 base from J, with 11 bases between. The CDR3 is 15 amino acids. CDR3 sequence (DNA): TGTGCCAGCAGCCGACTAGTTATGTCCTACAATGAGCAGTTCTTC. As protein: CASSRLVMSYNEQFF.

The genes are TRBV14 and TRBJ2-7; 7 bases match TRBD1. V shed 5 bases and J 3 bases; nucleotides not matched to a gene: 7. The CDR3 consists of 14 residues. The V gene's germline CDR1 is SGHDN and CDR2 FVKESK. This chain's CDR3 is CASSIGTADYEQYF. DNA of the CDR3: TGTGCCAGCAGCATTGGGACAGCGGACTACGAGCAGTACTTC.

V gene TRBV4-1 combines with J gene TRBJ1-5; TRBD1 is a possible D gene (5 bases). V was trimmed by 2 bases and J by 8 bases, leaving 16 bases between them. Germline V lookup: CDR1 MGHRA, CDR2 YSYEKL. This CDR3 spans 15 amino acids. CDR3 protein: CASSQSPGKGEPQHF. CDR3 sequence (DNA): TGCGCCAGCAGCCAATCCCCAGGGAAGGGTGAGCCCCAGCATTTT.

This clone showed up just once. The rearrangement uses TRBV5-8 and TRBJ2-7; 8 bases are shared with TRBD2. This CDR3 contains 15 residues. The V gene end was trimmed by 4 bases and the J gene end by 2 bases; junction bases not matched to a gene: 8. Germline V gene data show CDR1 as SGHTS and CDR2 as YDEGEE. CDR3 region: CASSPRLAPTYEQYF. The DNA for the CDR3 is TGTGCCAGCAGCCCGAGACTAGCGCCAACCTACGAGCAGTACTTC.

V and J are TRBV27 and TRBJ1-2; D gene ambiguous. CDR3 length: 13 amino acids. Between the trimmed V and J ends, which lost 7 bases and 3 bases, there was a span of 12 bases. Germline values: CDR1 MNHEY, CDR2 SMNVEV (reference sequence). The CDR3 protein is CASKTASDYGYTF. CDR3 DNA: TGTGCCAGCAAGACTGCCTCGGACTATGGCTACACCTTC.

The chain has TRBV24-1 and TRBJ2-1; a possible D gene is TRBD2 (6 bases). The ends were cut back, 6 bases at V and 4 bases at J, with 15 bases in the middle. This CDR3 is 15 amino acids long. CDR1 KGHDR and CDR2 SFDVKD come from the germline V gene. The chain's CDR3 is CATSSAGLSYNEQFF. CDR3 coding DNA: TGTGCCACCAGTTCCGCGGGACTCTCTTACAATGAGCAGTTCTTC.

This chain uses TRBV7-8 with TRBJ1-3, with D uncertain. The CDR3 consists of 17 residues. The germline CDR1 and CDR2 sequences are SGHVS and FQNEAQ. Trimming removed 1 base from V and 4 bases from J, with 17 bases in between. The CDR3 region is CASSLVSSVRKGNTIYF. CDR3 sequence (DNA): TGTGCCAGCAGCTTAGTGAGTTCCGTCAGGAAAGGAAACACCATATATTTT.

J is TRBJ2-3 and V is TRBV9, with D perhaps matching TRBD1 (6 bases). The CDR3 has 15 amino acids. The V gene's germline CDR1 is SGDLS and CDR2 YYNGEE. V lost 1 base and J lost 6, with 15 bases in between. This chain's CDR3 is CASSVISRGWDTQYF. CDR3 bases: TGTGCCAGCAGCGTAATCAGCAGGGGTTGGGATACGCAGTATTTT. Combining the CDR3 with reference TRBV9 and TRBJ2-3 gives the whole variable domain DSGVTQTPKHLITATGQRVTLRCSPRSGDLSVYWYQQSLDQGLQFLIQYYNGEERAKGNILERFSAQQFPDLHSELNLSSLELGDSALYFCASSVISRGWDTQYFGPGTRLTVL.

The chain couples TRBV15 to TRBJ2-3; tentatively, D is TRBD1 (7 bases). This CDR3 is 16 amino acids long. The ends were cut back, 3 bases at V and 0 bases at J, with 13 bases in the middle. Looked up from germline, CDR1 is LNHNV and CDR2 is YYDKDF (reference sequence). The CDR3 loop is CATSSQGGGSTDTQYF. The CDR3 DNA sequence: TGTGCCACCAGCAGTCAGGGGGGCGGAAGCACAGATACGCAGTATTTT. Using reference TRBV15 and TRBJ2-3 for the parts outside the CDR3, the full variable domain is DAMVIQNPRYQVTQFGKPVTLSCSQTLNHNVMYWYQQKSSQAPKLLFHYYDKDFNNEADTPDNFQSRRPNTSFCFLDIRSPGLGDTAMYLCATSSQGGGSTDTQYFGPGTRLTVL.

This chain links TRBV5-5 with TRBJ1-5; weak D call: TRBD1 (5 bases). The germline V and J ends were trimmed by 6 bases and 3 bases, with 16 bases remaining between them. Per the germline V gene, CDR1 is SGHKS and CDR2 is YYEKEE (reference sequence). The CDR3 has 15 amino acids. CDR3 loop: CASTRGDSPNQPQHF. CDR3 sequence (DNA): TGTGCCAGCACCCGAGGCGACAGCCCCAATCAGCCCCAGCATTTT.

The chain is built from TRBV30 and TRBJ2-7, with 10 bases identical to TRBD1. This CDR3 is 14 amino acids long. Trimming removed 3 bases from V and 3 bases from J; junction bases left unmatched: 5. Germline V lookup: CDR1 GTSNPN, CDR2 SVGIG (reference sequence). In DNA, the CDR3 is TGTGCCTGGAGAAGGGACAGGGGATTCTACGAGCAGTACTTC. This codes for CAWRRDRGFYEQYF.

The rearrangement links TRBV25-1 to TRBJ1-2; D gene ambiguous. The CDR3 covers 11 residues. The V gene lost 1 base and the J gene lost 8 bases, with 5 bases spanning the gap. Germline CDR1 reads MGHDK; CDR2 reads SYGVNS. The CDR3 loop is CASSESVGYTF. The CDR3 nucleotides read TGTGCCAGCAGTGAATCTGTCGGCTACACCTTC.

This sequence joins TRBV27 and TRBJ2-7, with D perhaps matching TRBD2 (6 bases). This CDR3 contains 12 residues. The V gene lost 3 bases and the J gene lost 7 bases, with 10 bases spanning the gap. Germline V lookup: CDR1 MNHEY, CDR2 SMNVEV (reference sequence). The CDR3 DNA sequence: TGTGCCAGCAGTTTGAGTGGGGGGGAGCAGTACTTC. It codes for CASSLSGGEQYF.

The rearrangement uses TRBV5-1 and TRBJ1-2, with D possibly matching TRBD1 (5 bases). There are 14 residues in the CDR3. Germline V gene data show CDR1 as SGHRS and CDR2 as YFSETQ. Trimming took off 4 bases at V and 0 bases at J, with 10 bases between the two ends. In DNA, the CDR3 is TGCGCCAGCAGCGCGGACACTACTAACTATGGCTACACCTTC. Translation: CASSADTTNYGYTF.

As concerns this clone: The sample contains more than one DNA sequence encoding this CDR3. CDR3 DNA: TGTGCCAGCAGCCAAGGAACAGGCCAAGAGACCCAGTACTTC. This sequence encodes CASSQGTGQETQYF. The chain recombines TRBV3-1 (or the pseudogene TRBV3-2) with TRBJ2-5; D is perhaps TRBD1 (5 bases). Germline lookup yields CDR1 LGHDT and CDR2 YNNKEL (reference sequence). This CDR3 is 14 amino acids long. Trimming pared 1 base from V and 1 base from J, leaving 7 bases between.

This chain joins TRBV19 and TRBJ2-1; TRBD2 agrees at 7 bases. From germline, CDR1 is LNHDA and CDR2 SQIVND (reference sequence). V lost 7 bases to trimming and J lost 0 bases; unmatched junction nucleotides: 6. The CDR3 contains 15 residues. DNA for the CDR3: TGTGCCAGTATGGCGGGGGAGCGCTCCTACAATGAGCAGTTCTTC. Encoded protein: CASMAGERSYNEQFF. The whole variable domain, remainder taken from reference TRBV19 and TRBJ2-1, is DGGITQSPKYLFRKEGQNVTLSCEQNLNHDAMYWYRQDPGQGLRLIYYSQIVNDFQKGDIAEGYSVSREKKESFPLTVTSAQKNPTAFYLCASMAGERSYNEQFFGPGTRLTVL.

The gene calls are TRBV15 and TRBJ2-1; D is unclear. CDR3 length equals 12 residues. Trimming shortened V by 3 bases and J by 8 bases, and 8 bases separated the two germline ends. Germline values: CDR1 LNHNV, CDR2 YYDKDF (reference sequence). CDR3 protein: CATSRTGDEQFF. The CDR3 region has the DNA TGTGCCACCAGCAGGACTGGCGATGAGCAGTTCTTC. Drawing the rest from reference TRBV15 and TRBJ2-1, the complete variable domain is DAMVIQNPRYQVTQFGKPVTLSCSQTLNHNVMYWYQQKSSQAPKLLFHYYDKDFNNEADTPDNFQSRRPNTSFCFLDIRSPGLGDTAMYLCATSRTGDEQFFGPGTRLTVL.

Points on this clone: The same CDR3 can be traced to other DNA sequences in this sample. V gene TRBV27 combines with J gene TRBJ1-2; D is perhaps TRBD1 (5 bases). The germline V gene has CDR1 MNHEY and CDR2 SMNVEV (reference sequence). Trimming took off 2 bases at V and 5 bases at J, with 9 bases between the two ends. This CDR3 is built from 13 residues. CDR3 nucleotide sequence: TGTGCCAGCAGTTTACGTCGGGGGTATGGCTACACCTTC. It translates to CASSLRRGYGYTF.